This T cell receptor beta chain derives from a study of human T cells and chemical hapten exposure. Background on the study: On the upper back, patch tests were applied with 0.01% DPC and read at 6 days. Overall study results and limits: Expanded TCRs clustered into significantly more large CDR3 similarity groups than controls, the analysis revealed. A positive correlation with patch test score was shown by PT1 expanded TCR counts. Following DPC sensitization, TCRs present above 1 in 1000 frequency showed no change.

The trim removed 3 bases at V and 6 bases at J, leaving 11 bases unmatched. Germline V gene sequence: CDR1 SGHRS, CDR2 YFSETQ. The CDR3 length is 16 residues. TCRdb recomputed calls from the RACE reads with MiXCR, one row per CDR3 protein. The repertoire holds under 40,000 distinct CDR3 sequences, with 5.5% to 7.5% as singletons. Concerning this clonotype: Its antigen is currently unknown.

Stated time point: patch test 1, 2 weeks after DPC sensitization. Treatment specified: therapeutic diphenylcyclopropenone sensitization with weekly scalp DPC. The template was total RNA from unfractionated whole blood. This sequence joins TRBV5-1 and TRBJ2-3; 9 bases are shared with TRBD2. The sequences come from whole blood, collected in connection with sensitization to the hapten diphenylcyclopropenone (DPC). The source of this sequence is a woman aged 30 to 39 with alopecia areata. Some clones in this sample may be carry-over from other donors' samples. The CDR3 DNA reads as TGCGCCAGCAGCTGGAATAGCGGGGGAGGGGGTGATACGCAGTATTTT. Protein: CASSWNSGGGGDTQYF.